This T cell receptor (beta chain) was obtained from a study of blood T cell repertoires in COVID-19. Study information: The study drew acute and convalescent COVID-19 samples from the United States, Italy and Spain. T cells, B-cell-depleted T cells, or PBMCs provided the cDNA or gDNA that served as material.

This clone was counted a single time. How the authors handled the data: Amplification of reference gene primers provided the estimated nucleated cell counts. Sequenced by immunoSEQ multiplex PCR; TCRdb stores in-frame clones only, minus some. That table supplies the V and J calls and clone size; D and trimming were determined from the DNA. The sample has around 100,000 clones, about 90% seen once. Material: peripheral blood. This clonotype was sampled from a man between 45 and 60 years old with acute or convalescent COVID-19.

The CDR3 DNA follows: TGTGCCAGGGGGGGGCGGGGCATCGGGGAGCTGTTTTTT. Protein: CARGGRGIGELFF. V is TRBV6-5 and J is TRBJ2-2, with a tentative D call TRBD2 (7 bases). Trimming removed 9 bases from V and 7 bases from J, with 15 bases in between. CDR3 length: 13 residues. The germline CDR1 and CDR2 sequences are MNHEY and SVGAGI.